Shown below are 19 T cell receptor beta chains from a single sample sequenced in a study of CD8 T cells in Susac syndrome. RNA was extracted with the RNeasy kit, and a quantity of about 0.45 to 1 ug was reverse transcribed using random hexamers. TCRdb re-called the immunoSEQ multiplex PCR reads with MiXCR, one entry per CDR3 protein. The sample includes some 110,000 distinct CDR3 sequences, approximately 94% of them seen just once. Sequenced sample: CD8+ T cells from PBMCs. These receptors were taken from a human donor with Susac syndrome.

The genes are TRBV29-1 and TRBJ2-5; D remains unclear. The CDR3 runs to 13 residues. V lost 3 bases and J lost 2, with 10 bases in between. Germline V gene data show CDR1 as SQVTM and CDR2 as ANQGSEA. CDR3 nucleotide sequence: TGCAGCGTTGATGTGGGTACACAAGAGACCCAGTACTTC. Protein sequence: CSVDVGTQETQYF.

The chain combines TRBV19 with TRBJ2-1, with D unresolved. This CDR3 is built from 13 residues. Germline V gene data show CDR1 as LNHDA and CDR2 as SQIVND (reference sequence). V dropped 3 bases and J dropped 6 bases, with 9 bases sitting between them. The CDR3: CASSIQEVNEQFF. The CDR3 nucleotides read TGTGCCAGTAGTATTCAGGAAGTCAATGAGCAGTTCTTC.

CDR3 DNA: TGTGCCAGCAGCGTCGGACTGGGGTCGATCGATGGCTACACCTTC. It yields the protein CASSVGLGSIDGYTF. The chain recombines TRBV9 with TRBJ1-2; no reliable D call. The CDR3 consists of 15 residues. Trimming took 2 bases from V and 6 from J, leaving 17 bases between them. Germline V gene lookup returns CDR1 SGDLS and CDR2 YYNGEE.

The chain employs TRBV9 and TRBJ2-1; D is undetermined. Germline CDR1 is SGDLS and CDR2 is YYNGEE. This CDR3 is built from 15 residues. Trimming stripped 3 bases from V and 6 bases from J, with 16 bases between. The CDR3 coding sequence is TGTGCCAGCAGCGCCCTCTTACCCCCCTCCAATGAGCAGTTCTTC. Amino acids: CASSALLPPSNEQFF.

The V gene is TRBV12-3 or TRBV12-4, the J gene TRBJ1-2; a possible D gene is TRBD1 (5 bases). Trimming left V 7 bases short and J 7 bases short, with 16 bases between. The CDR3 contains 13 residues. CDR3 residues: CASTVGEGFGYTF. The CDR3 coding sequence is TGTGCCAGCACCGTGGGGGAGGGGTTTGGCTACACCTTC.

This clonotype was detected only once. The chain joins TRBV12-5 to TRBJ2-7; 10 bases map to TRBD2. V lost 6 bases, J lost 3 bases, and 14 bases stayed unmatched. Germline CDR1 and CDR2: LGHNT and FRNRAP. The length of the CDR3 is 17 residues. The CDR3 here is CASGFGTSENLNYEQYF. CDR3 in DNA: TGTGCTAGTGGATTTGGGACTAGCGAAAACCTGAACTACGAGCAGTACTTC. The whole variable domain, filled in from reference TRBV12-5 and TRBJ2-7, reads DARVTQTPRHKVTEMGQEVTMRCQPILGHNTVFWYRQTMMQGLELLAYFRNRAPLDDSGMPKDRFSAEMPDATLATLKIQPSEPRDSAVYFCASGFGTSENLNYEQYFGPGTRLTVT.

This chain links TRBV7-3 with TRBJ1-2, with unresolved D. Germline CDR1 SGHTA, CDR2 FQGTGA. This CDR3 has 15 amino acids. Deletions cut 0 bases from V and 2 bases from J, with 10 bases between. The CDR3 DNA reads as TGTGCCAGCAGCTTAACGGCTCAGTACAACTATGGCTACACCTTC. Protein: CASSLTAQYNYGYTF.

This chain links TRBV20-1 with TRBJ1-5; possible D gene TRBD1, 6 bases. Trimming shortened V by 1 base and J by 4 bases, and 14 bases separated the two germline ends. The CDR3 has 15 amino acids. Germline V gene sequence: CDR1 DFQATT, CDR2 SNEGSKA (reference sequence). This chain's CDR3 is CSARGVGGGNQPQHF. As DNA, the CDR3 is TGCAGTGCTAGAGGGGTGGGGGGCGGAAATCAGCCCCAGCATTTT.

The V call is TRBV4-1, the J call TRBJ1-1; 9 nucleotides match TRBD1. This CDR3 comprises 13 residues. In germline, CDR1 is MGHRA, CDR2 YSYEKL. The V segment lost 5 bases and the J segment 6 bases; nucleotides outside the gene matches: 4. In nucleotides, the CDR3 is TGCGCCAGCAGCTATAGACAGGGGGCTGAAGCTTTCTTT. It translates to CASSYRQGAEAFF.

V usage is TRBV9 and J usage is TRBJ2-1; a possible D gene is TRBD1 (6 bases). V lost 5 bases and J lost 1, with 16 bases in between. The germline V gene has CDR1 SGDLS and CDR2 YYNGEE. The CDR3 totals 16 residues. The CDR3 DNA is TGTGCCAGCAGTCTCGAGACAGGACCATCCTACAATGAGCAGTTCTTC. Translated, it gives CASSLETGPSYNEQFF.

This sequence joins TRBV6-5 and TRBJ1-1; 8 bases align to TRBD1. The CDR3 length is 15 residues. Looked up from germline, CDR1 is MNHEY and CDR2 is SVGAGI. J lost 2 bases, V lost 8 bases, and 10 bases had no gene match. CDR3 DNA sequence: TGTGCCAGCGGACAGGGAGGGGAACACAACACTGAAGCTTTCTTT. Its protein is CASGQGGEHNTEAFF.

This sequence joins TRBV6-6 and TRBJ2-3; D gene unclear. In germline, CDR1 is MNHNY, CDR2 SVGAGI (reference sequence). The CDR3 is 16 residues long. Trimming took 2 bases from V and 1 from J, leaving 13 bases between them. CDR3 residues: CASSYGLGARTDTQYF. The DNA for the CDR3 is TGTGCCAGCAGTTACGGTTTGGGTGCACGCACAGATACGCAGTATTTT.

The genes are TRBV5-6 and TRBJ2-1; D is perhaps TRBD1 or TRBD2 (5 bases each). The CDR3 contains 15 residues. The V end was cut by 3 bases, the J end by 7 bases, with 17 bases between. Germline V gene data show CDR1 as SGHDT and CDR2 as YYEEEE. The DNA for the CDR3 is TGTGCCAGCAGCTACGAGGGAAGTGGGGCAAATGAGCAGTTCTTC. Translation gives CASSYEGSGANEQFF.

This clonotype showed up just once. The genes are TRBV6-6 and TRBJ2-7; 10 positions agree with TRBD1. The germline CDR1 and CDR2 sequences are MNHNY and SVGAGI (reference sequence). The CDR3 consists of 14 residues. The junction had 1 base not matched to a gene; V was cut back by 2 bases and J by 3 bases. CDR3 nucleotides: TGTGCCAGCAGTTACGGGACAGGGGTCTACGAGCAGTACTTC. It yields the protein CASSYGTGVYEQYF.

The chain is built from TRBV20-1 and TRBJ2-1; TRBD2 matches 8 bases. The germline V gene encodes CDR1 DFQATT and CDR2 SNEGSKA (reference sequence). This CDR3 contains 12 residues. After removal of 3 bases from V and 10 bases from J, the junction contained 5 bases not matched to a gene. Written as DNA, the CDR3 is TGCAGTGCTAGCGGGGGGGCAGCAGAGCAGTTCTTC. Translation gives CSASGGAAEQFF.

CDR3 in DNA: TGTGCCAGCAGCTTAGCCCCGACAGGGAACACTGAAGCTTTCTTT. It encodes CASSLAPTGNTEAFF. V is TRBV7-6 and J is TRBJ1-1; D possibly corresponds to TRBD1 (6 bases). Germline CDR1 SGHVS, CDR2 FNYEAQ. This CDR3 spans 15 amino acids. V lost 0 bases and J 1 base, leaving 9 bases between the germline ends.

The V and J genes are TRBV11-2 and TRBJ2-1, with D perhaps TRBD1 (6 bases). CDR3 length: 14 residues. The V gene's germline CDR1 is SGHAT and CDR2 FQNNGV. Trimming stripped 4 bases from V and 7 bases from J, with 14 bases between. Here the CDR3 DNA reads TGTGCCAGCAGCTCTACAGGGAACAGGAATGAGCAGTTCTTC. This encodes CASSSTGNRNEQFF.

The chain couples TRBV7-9 to TRBJ2-4; 7 positions match TRBD2. Per the germline V gene, CDR1 is SEHNR and CDR2 is FQNEAQ (reference sequence). This CDR3 is 12 amino acids long. Trimming removed 5 bases from V and 7 bases from J; junction bases left unmatched: 2. The CDR3 DNA reads TGTGCCAGCAGCCAGGGAGGGAACATTCAGTACTTC. It codes for CASSQGGNIQYF.

The sample holds a few counts of this clonotype. The V and J genes are TRBV13 and TRBJ2-5; 7 bases match TRBD2. Germline V gene data show CDR1 as PRHDT and CDR2 as FYEKMQ (reference sequence). The V and J ends lost 5 bases and 2 bases, in that order; junction bases with no gene match: 5. CDR3 length equals 14 residues. The CDR3 nucleotides read TGTGCCAGCAGCGGGCTAGCGGATCAAGAGACCCAGTACTTC. Translated: CASSGLADQETQYF.